This paragraph reports one TCR beta chain. These data come from a study of blood T cell repertoires in COVID-19. Overall study: Both acute and convalescent COVID-19 samples were obtained from the United States, Italy and Spain.

The CDR3 extends over 16 amino acids. The V segment lost 5 bases and the J segment 6 bases; nucleotides outside the gene matches: 10. Germline loops: CDR1 SGHKS, CDR2 YYEKEE (reference sequence). Original data processing: The authors estimated nucleated cell counts from reference gene primer amplification. Assay used: immunoSEQ multiplex PCR; TCRdb lists only in-frame clones, some missing. The V and J calls and the clone size are those of that table, but D and trimming were determined from the DNA. The table shows approximately 170,000 clones, with approximately 84% occurring only once. Seattle researchers signed up patients amid active infection and tracked them longitudinally.

This chain links TRBV5-5 with TRBJ2-3, with 12 bases lining up with TRBD1. This clonotype was obtained from a woman older than 75 with COVID-19, enrolled during active disease. Sequencing was done on a sample of peripheral blood. The CDR3 spells CASSPGTGGAADTQYF. In DNA, the CDR3 is TGTGCCAGCAGTCCCGGGACAGGGGGCGCGGCGGATACGCAGTATTTT.